The next 18 T cell receptor beta chains were all read from a single sample in a study of CD8 T cells in ankylosing spondylitis (dated by TCRdb to 2015 to 2018). Receptor amplification or capture employed 5' RACE. Reads for this sample came from an Illumina HiSeq 2500. Starting from the raw public reads, TCRdb applied fastp trimming at Q25, assembled clones with MiXCR and retained in-frame beta chains. Rows matching on CDR3 protein sequence are summarized as one entry with the most common DNA and genes. The sample data list under 250,000 distinct CDR3 sequences, and approximately 8.4% of these were observed just once. The ten largest account for 4.5% to 5% of the sample. What was sequenced was blood, either unsorted or a sorted T cell fraction (not recorded which). Source of these receptors: a female donor with ankylosing spondylitis or in good health (not recorded which).

This clonotype was counted at least ten times. This chain uses TRBV6-1 with TRBJ1-5; possibly TRBD1 for D (5 bases). V shed 4 bases and J shed 4 bases, with 20 bases lying between them. Per germline, CDR1 MNHNS and CDR2 SASEGT. CDR3 length: 17 amino acids. The CDR3 DNA follows: TGTGCCAGCAGTGTCCGGGACCGACTTATAGGGAATCAGCCCCAGCATTTT. Encoded protein: CASSVRDRLIGNQPQHF.

This clonotype was counted many times. V usage is TRBV28 and J usage is TRBJ2-1, with 8 bases matching TRBD2. Germline trimming cut 4 bases from V and 5 bases from J; bases unmatched to any gene: 10. The CDR3 length is 16 residues. CDR1 MDHEN and CDR2 SYDVKM come from the germline V gene. CDR3 residues: CASSSPPGLGDNEQFF. Here the CDR3 DNA reads TGTGCCAGCAGTTCCCCTCCGGGACTAGGGGACAATGAGCAGTTCTTC.

Many counts were recorded for this clonotype. This chain uses TRBV5-1 with TRBJ2-2, with unresolved D. This CDR3 comprises 13 residues. V was trimmed by 1 base and J by 9 bases, leaving 10 bases between them. Germline values: CDR1 SGHRS, CDR2 YFSETQ. The CDR3 region is CASSLSVERELFF. The CDR3 DNA follows: TGCGCCAGCAGCTTGTCTGTGGAACGGGAGCTGTTTTTT.

Many counts were recorded for this clonotype. J is TRBJ2-5 and V is TRBV12-3 or TRBV12-4; 10 bases are a match to TRBD1. V was clipped by 3 bases and J by 1 base; unmatched bases: 2. The CDR3 spans 15 residues. The CDR3 DNA is TGTGCCAGCAGTTTTGGGACAGGGGCCCAAGAGACCCAGTACTTC. Translating gives CASSFGTGAQETQYF.

The rearrangement links TRBV7-9 to TRBJ2-5; TRBD2 matches 10 bases. CDR1 is SEHNR and CDR2 is FQNEAQ in the germline V gene (reference sequence). The CDR3 extends over 16 amino acids. V was clipped by 5 bases and J by 2 bases; unmatched bases: 8. CDR3 in DNA: TGTGCCAGCAGCCTCATTCGGACTAGCGGACAAGAGACCCAGTACTTC. Translating gives CASSLIRTSGQETQYF.

In its sample, this clonotype was seen many times. J is TRBJ2-7 and V is TRBV6-6; no definite D call. The germline CDR1 and CDR2 sequences are MNHNY and SVGAGI (reference sequence). Trimming stripped 3 bases from V and 2 bases from J, with 5 bases between. The CDR3 is 12 amino acids. The chain's CDR3 is CASSYGPYEQYF. For the CDR3, the DNA is TGTGCCAGCAGTTATGGACCCTACGAGCAGTACTTC.

This clonotype showed up many times. The chain employs TRBV12-3 or TRBV12-4 and TRBJ1-5, with D unclear. V was trimmed by 3 bases and J by 5 bases, leaving 14 bases between them. The CDR3 runs 15 residues. The CDR3 DNA follows: TGTGCCAGCAGTTTGGAGGGAAGAGTGGATCAGCCCCAGCATTTT. Translated, it gives CASSLEGRVDQPQHF.

V and J are TRBV29-1 and TRBJ2-1, with 7 bases fitting TRBD2. Germline V CDR1 and CDR2: SQVTM, ANQGSEA. The trim removed 7 bases at V and 5 bases at J, leaving 11 bases unmatched. The CDR3 spans 14 residues. CDR3 region: CSASKAGTNNEQFF. The CDR3 DNA follows: TGCAGCGCATCAAAAGCGGGAACGAACAATGAGCAGTTCTTC.

This clonotype has at least ten counts. The chain recombines TRBV5-5 with TRBJ2-2; D is unclear. Germline CDR1 is SGHKS and CDR2 is YYEKEE (reference sequence). The CDR3 contains 15 residues. The V and J ends lost 0 bases and 4 bases respectively, with 10 bases between them. Written as DNA, the CDR3 is TGTGCCAGCAGCTTGGTTTGGGCGAGCACCGGGGAGCTGTTTTTT. Protein product: CASSLVWASTGELFF.

This chain uses TRBV7-9 with TRBJ1-2, with no clear D. Trimming pared 6 bases from V and 6 bases from J, leaving 14 bases between. The CDR3 has 13 residues. Germline CDR1 and CDR2: SEHNR and FQNEAQ (reference sequence). CDR3 bases: TGTGCCAGCAGTCGTGGCAGCGACCATGGCTACACCTTC. Its protein is CASSRGSDHGYTF.

Ten or more counts support this clonotype. V is TRBV24-1 and J is TRBJ1-5, with 8 bases fitting TRBD1. V lost 4 bases, J lost 4 bases, and 5 bases stayed unmatched. CDR3 length equals 15 residues. Germline lookup yields CDR1 KGHDR and CDR2 SFDVKD. The CDR3 DNA reads as TGTGCCACCAGTGACCCGGGACAGGCAAATCAGCCCCAGCATTTT. It yields the protein CATSDPGQANQPQHF.

Of note for this clonotype: With a much larger clone just one base away, this may be a read error. The V call is TRBV12-3 or TRBV12-4, the J call TRBJ2-1, with TRBD1 matching over 7 bases. The CDR3 extends over 16 amino acids. J gave up 0 bases and V 8 bases, and 10 bases lay outside the gene matches. The CDR3 nucleotides are TGTGCCAGCGGTTCCCGTTCAGGGGGCTCCTACAATGAGCAGTTCTTC. Amino acids: CASGSRSGGSYNEQFF.

Ten or more counts support this clonotype. This rearrangement joins TRBV20-1 to TRBJ2-3; 12 nucleotides line up with TRBD2. The CDR3 spans 15 residues. Germline values: CDR1 DFQATT, CDR2 SNEGSKA (reference sequence). CDR3 coding DNA: TGCAGCTCCTACCTAGCGGGAGGGCCGGGAGATACGCAGTATTTT. Translation gives CSSYLAGGPGDTQYF.

This clonotype was found many times. CDR3 protein: CASSINRDYTYSTDTQYF. DNA for the CDR3: TGTGCCAGCAGTATCAACCGGGACTACACTTACTCCACAGATACGCAGTATTTT. The J gene is TRBJ2-3, the V gene TRBV27; the match to TRBD2 covers 7 bases. The J segment lost 2 bases and the V segment lost 5 bases, leaving 16 bases of the junction unmatched. Germline CDR1 and CDR2: MNHEY and SMNVEV (reference sequence). The CDR3 loop spans 18 amino acids.

This clonotype was seen ten or more times. J is TRBJ2-3 and V is TRBV29-1; no clear D gene. The CDR3 has 13 residues. Germline values: CDR1 SQVTM, CDR2 ANQGSEA. The V end lost 8 bases, the J end lost 0 bases, and 12 bases lay between the germline ends. Here the CDR3 DNA reads TGCAGCACACAGAAAGCTAGCACAGATACGCAGTATTTT. It encodes CSTQKASTDTQYF.

This clonotype was detected ten times or more. This sequence joins TRBV9 and TRBJ2-2; 8 nucleotides match TRBD2. From germline, CDR1 is SGDLS and CDR2 YYNGEE. V lost 3 bases, J lost 7 bases, and 5 bases stayed unmatched. The CDR3 consists of 14 residues. CDR3 coding DNA: TGTGCCAGCAGCGCCGGACTAGCCGTCGGGGAGCTGTTTTTT. This sequence encodes CASSAGLAVGELFF.

In its sample, this clonotype was seen many times. An end of the junction does not agree with germline; a read error may underlie this. The chain uses TRBV7-7 and TRBJ2-1; a weak D match, TRBD1 (5 bases). CDR1 SSHAT and CDR2 FNYEAQ come from the germline V gene (reference sequence). The CDR3 loop spans 16 amino acids. The CDR3 region is CASSPLGQIGLLEQFF. CDR3 sequence (DNA): TGTGCTAGCAGCCCCTTAGGACAAATAGGGCTCTTGGAGCAGTTCTTC. Based on the CDR3 plus reference TRBV7-7 and TRBJ2-1, the full variable domain is GAGVSQSPRYKVTKRGQDVTLRCDPISSHATLYWYQQALGQGPEFLTYFNYEAQPDKSGLPSDRFSAERPEGSISTLTIQRTEQRDSAMYRCASSPLGQIGLLEQFFGPGTRLTVL.

This clonotype was observed many times. This rearrangement joins TRBV19 to TRBJ2-6; D is undetermined. CDR1 and CDR2 (germline): LNHDA, SQIVND (reference sequence). Trimming removed 5 bases at V and 2 bases at J, with 10 bases between. CDR3 length equals 15 residues. The CDR3 region is CASSPQTPGANVLTF. The CDR3 DNA follows: TGTGCCAGTAGTCCACAAACACCTGGGGCCAACGTCCTGACTTTC.